This TCR beta chain was sequenced in a study of blood T cell repertoires in COVID-19. Looking at the study overall: Samples representing acute and convalescent COVID-19 were sourced from the United States, Italy and Spain. Sample material is recorded as cDNA or gDNA derived from T cells, B-cell-depleted T cells, or PBMCs.

The CDR3 loop spans 14 amino acids. In germline, CDR1 is MNHEY, CDR2 SVGAGI. The V gene lost 2 bases and the J gene lost 4 bases, with 11 bases spanning the gap. Authors' methods: Estimation of nucleated cell counts relied on the amplification of reference gene primers. TCRdb's copy holds only in-frame clones and misses some; the assay was immunoSEQ multiplex PCR. That table supplies the V and J calls and clone size; D and trimming were determined from the DNA. This table has around 300,000 clones, around 83% appearing once. This clone appeared once. The sequence was collected from a man aged 30 to 39 with active or convalescent COVID-19. The chain joins TRBV6-5 to TRBJ1-1; D not resolved. The material sequenced was peripheral blood. The CDR3 spells CASSYEPGFTEAFF. DNA of the CDR3: TGTGCCAGCAGTTACGAACCGGGGTTCACTGAAGCTTTCTTT.